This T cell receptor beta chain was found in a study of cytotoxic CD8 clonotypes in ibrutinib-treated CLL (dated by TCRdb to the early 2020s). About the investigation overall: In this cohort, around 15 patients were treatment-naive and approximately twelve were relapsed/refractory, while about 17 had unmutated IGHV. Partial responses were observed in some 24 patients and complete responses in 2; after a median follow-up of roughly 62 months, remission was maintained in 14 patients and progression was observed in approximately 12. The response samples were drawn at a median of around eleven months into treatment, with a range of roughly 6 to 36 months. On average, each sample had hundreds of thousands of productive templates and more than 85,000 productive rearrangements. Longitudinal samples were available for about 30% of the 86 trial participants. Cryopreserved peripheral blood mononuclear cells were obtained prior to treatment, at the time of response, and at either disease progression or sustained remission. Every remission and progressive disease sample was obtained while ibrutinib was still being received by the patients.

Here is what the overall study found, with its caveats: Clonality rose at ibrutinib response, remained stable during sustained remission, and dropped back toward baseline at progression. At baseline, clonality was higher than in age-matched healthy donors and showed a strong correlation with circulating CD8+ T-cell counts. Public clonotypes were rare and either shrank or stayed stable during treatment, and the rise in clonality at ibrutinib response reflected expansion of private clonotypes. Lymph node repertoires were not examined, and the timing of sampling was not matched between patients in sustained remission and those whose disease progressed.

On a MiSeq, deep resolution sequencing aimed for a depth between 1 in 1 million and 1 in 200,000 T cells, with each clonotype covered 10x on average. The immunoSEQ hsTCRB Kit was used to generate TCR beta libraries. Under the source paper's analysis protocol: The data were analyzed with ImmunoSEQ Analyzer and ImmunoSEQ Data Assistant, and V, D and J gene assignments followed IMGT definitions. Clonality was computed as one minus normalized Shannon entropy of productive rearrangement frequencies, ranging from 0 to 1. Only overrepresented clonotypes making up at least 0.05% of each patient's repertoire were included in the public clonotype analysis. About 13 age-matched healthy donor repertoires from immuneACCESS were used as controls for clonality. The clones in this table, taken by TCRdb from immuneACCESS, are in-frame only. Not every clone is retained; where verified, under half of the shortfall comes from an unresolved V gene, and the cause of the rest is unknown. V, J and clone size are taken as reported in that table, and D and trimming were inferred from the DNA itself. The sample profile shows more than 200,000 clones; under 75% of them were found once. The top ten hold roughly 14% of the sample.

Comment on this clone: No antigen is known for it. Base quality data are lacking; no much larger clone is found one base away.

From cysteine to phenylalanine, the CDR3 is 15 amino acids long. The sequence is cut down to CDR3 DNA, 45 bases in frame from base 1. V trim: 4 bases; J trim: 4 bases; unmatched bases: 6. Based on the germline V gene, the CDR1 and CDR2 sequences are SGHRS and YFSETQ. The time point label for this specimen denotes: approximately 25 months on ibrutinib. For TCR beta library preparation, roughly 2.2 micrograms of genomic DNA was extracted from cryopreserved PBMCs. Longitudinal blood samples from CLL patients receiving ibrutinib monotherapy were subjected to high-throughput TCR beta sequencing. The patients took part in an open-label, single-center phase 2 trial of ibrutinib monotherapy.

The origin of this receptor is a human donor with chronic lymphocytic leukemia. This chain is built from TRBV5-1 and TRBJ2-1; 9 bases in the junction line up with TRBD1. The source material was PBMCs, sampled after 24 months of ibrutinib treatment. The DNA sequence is TGCGCCAGCAGCCCCTCCGGGACAGGGTACAATGAGCAGTTCTTC. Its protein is CASSPSGTGYNEQFF.